This T cell receptor beta chain was captured by sequencing in a study of cytomegalovirus exposure and HLA in healthy donors. Study in general: Out of 150 million to 200 million T cells, an earlier analysis found fewer than 140 million unique TCR beta sequences in total.

This CDR3 has 19 residues. Trimming took 0 bases from V and 4 from J; bases not matched to a gene: 17. Germline V lookup: CDR1 SGHDT, CDR2 YYEEEE. As concerns this clone: Its matching antigen is unknown.

Vbeta (60) and Jbeta (13) primers were used in the PCR. Using immunoSEQ multiplex PCR, the repertoire was profiled, and TCRdb retains in-frame clones only, with some absent. This sample's table reports about 83,000 clones. General study results and limits: Donors were assumed by presence/absence analyses to have roughly uniform sequencing depth.

This TCR was recovered from a man aged 18 to 30 in good health and CMV-seropositive. The sequencing sample was made of PBMCs. This chain links TRBV5-6 with TRBJ2-3; 7 bases agree with TRBD2. The DNA of the CDR3 is TGTGCCAGCAGCTTGGTTGGTTCGTTGGGCGGGAGTAGGGCAGATACGCAGTATTTT. As protein: CASSLVGSLGGSRADTQYF.